The entry below gives a single TCR beta chain sequence along with its context. CDR1 is DFQATT and CDR2 is SNEGSKA in the germline V gene (reference sequence). This CDR3 is 14 amino acids long. V lost 0 bases and J lost 3, with 11 bases in between. Individual cDNA molecules were tagged with unique molecular identifiers. One entry per CDR3 protein results from TCRdb running MiXCR on the 5' RACE reads. In the table there are 97,000 or so distinct CDR3 sequences, approximately 10% of which are singletons. The sample originates from a study of early T cells in non-severe SARS-CoV-2 infection. Across the whole study: Sequenced bulk RNA came from whole blood that was unsorted, and chains were unpaired.

The chain is built from TRBV20-1 and TRBJ1-1, with D perhaps matching TRBD1 (6 bases). The material was whole blood, obtained at baseline. The receptor was isolated from an adult who was a healthcare worker with PCR-confirmed SARS-CoV-2 infection or an uninfected control (not recorded which). The CDR3 is CSARDGGRDTEAFF. CDR3 DNA: TGCAGTGCTAGAGACGGGGGCCGCGACACTGAAGCTTTCTTT.